This T cell receptor beta chain was observed in a study of blood T cell repertoires in COVID-19. The V gene end was trimmed by 3 bases and the J gene end by 8 bases; junction bases not matched to a gene: 5. Per germline, CDR1 LNHNV and CDR2 YYDKDF (reference sequence). CDR3 length: 14 residues. Assay used: immunoSEQ multiplex PCR; TCRdb lists only in-frame clones, some missing. Of about 140,000 clones listed, roughly 80% are singletons. The sequencing input was peripheral blood. The receptor's source is a woman aged 80 or older with acute or convalescent COVID-19. The chain uses TRBV15 and TRBJ1-4; TRBD1 matches 8 bases. The CDR3 coding sequence is TGTGCCACCAGCAGGGACAGGGCGAGAGAAAAACTGTTTTTT. Translating it yields CATSRDRAREKLFF. Full variable domain (outside the CDR3, taken from reference TRBV15 and TRBJ1-4): DAMVIQNPRYQVTQFGKPVTLSCSQTLNHNVMYWYQQKSSQAPKLLFHYYDKDFNNEADTPDNFQSRRPNTSFCFLDIRSPGLGDTAMYLCATSRDRAREKLFFGSGTQLSVL.